One sample yielded the 3 T cell receptor beta chains listed below, sequenced in a study of technical replicates of blood from a handful of donors. The method was immunoSEQ multiplex PCR; TCRdb's version includes in-frame clones alone and lacks a portion of them. The sample gives some 67,000 clones, roughly 98% of which show up once; over 0.15% is in the top ten. The specimen sequenced was T cells isolated from PBMCs. These TCRs come from a human donor in good health.

CDR3: CASSGPGQAKETQYF. CDR3 DNA: TGTGCCAGCAGCGGTCCGGGACAGGCTAAAGAGACCCAGTACTTC. This rearrangement joins TRBV21-1 to TRBJ2-5; the table's D call of TRBD1 was not tested on the DNA. TRBV21-1 is a known pseudogene. This CDR3 contains 15 residues.

This chain connects TRBV29-1 to TRBJ1-1, with D perhaps TRBD1 (6 bases). Trimming took off 7 bases at V and 4 bases at J, with 13 bases between the two ends. Germline loops: CDR1 SQVTM, CDR2 ANQGSEA. The CDR3 is made up of 12 amino acids. The CDR3 region is CSAHLGGTEAFF. The CDR3 bases are TGCAGCGCTCACCTAGGGGGCACTGAAGCTTTCTTT. Looking up the rest from reference TRBV29-1 and TRBJ1-1 gives the full variable domain: SAVISQKPSRDICQRGTSLTIQCQVDSQVTMMFWYRQQPGQSLTLIATANQGSEATYESGFVIDKFPISRPNLTFSTLTVSNMSPEDSSIYLCSAHLGGTEAFFGQGTRLTVV.

The rearrangement links TRBV9 to TRBJ1-1; 9 nucleotides match TRBD1. From germline, CDR1 is SGDLS and CDR2 YYNGEE. V lost 3 bases, J lost 1 base, and 1 base stayed unmatched. This CDR3 spans 14 amino acids. The CDR3 DNA reads TGTGCCAGCAGCGGACAGGGGGGGAACACTGAAGCTTTCTTT. It translates to CASSGQGGNTEAFF.